The text below deals with one TCR beta chain. The data were obtained in a study of blood T cell repertoires in COVID-19. Study-wide context: From the United States, Italy and Spain came samples of acute and convalescent COVID-19.

The CDR3 totals 16 residues. Germline CDR1 reads SNHLY; CDR2 reads FYNNEI. V shed 4 bases, J shed 9 bases, and the junction held 15 bases outside the gene matches. Per the original data handling: Amplification of reference gene primers was used by the study to estimate nucleated cell counts. Assay used: immunoSEQ multiplex PCR; TCRdb lists only in-frame clones, some missing. That table gives V, J and clone size, and the DNA gave D and trimming. The sample lists about 230,000 clones; over 70% were seen once. This sequence originates from a man aged 40-55 years with acute or convalescent COVID-19. The specimen sequenced was peripheral blood. The V gene is TRBV2, the J gene TRBJ1-5; 7 positions agree with TRBD1. Here the CDR3 DNA reads TGTGCCAGCAGTGGCGGGACAGCCGGAGAGGGTTGGCCCCAGCATTTT. Amino acid sequence: CASSGGTAGEGWPQHF.